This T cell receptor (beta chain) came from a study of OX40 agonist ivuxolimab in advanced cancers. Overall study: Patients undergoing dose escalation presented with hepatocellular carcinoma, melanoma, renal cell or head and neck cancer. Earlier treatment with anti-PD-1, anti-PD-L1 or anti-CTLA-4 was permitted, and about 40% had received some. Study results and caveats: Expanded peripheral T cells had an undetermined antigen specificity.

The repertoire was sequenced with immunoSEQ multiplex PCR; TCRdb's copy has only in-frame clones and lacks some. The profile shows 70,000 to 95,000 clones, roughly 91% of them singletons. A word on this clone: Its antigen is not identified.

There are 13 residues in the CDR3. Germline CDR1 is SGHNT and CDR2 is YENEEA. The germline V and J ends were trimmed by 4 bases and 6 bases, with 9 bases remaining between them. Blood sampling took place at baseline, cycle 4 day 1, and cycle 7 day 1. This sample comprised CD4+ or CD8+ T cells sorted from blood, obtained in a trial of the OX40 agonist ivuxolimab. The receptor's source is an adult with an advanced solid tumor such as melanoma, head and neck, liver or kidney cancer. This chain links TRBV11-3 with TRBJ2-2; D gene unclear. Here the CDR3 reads CASSSSYAGELFF. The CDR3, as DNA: TGTGCCAGCAGCTCATCGTACGCCGGGGAGCTGTTTTTT.